These 14 T cell receptor beta chains share one sample of origin, sequenced in a study of blood T cell repertoires in COVID-19. Here immunoSEQ multiplex PCR was the method, and the copy in TCRdb shows in-frame clones only, minus some. The sample includes approximately 480,000 clones, 80% to 90% of them seen just once. Sequences were obtained from peripheral blood. The origin of the receptors is a man aged 18 to 35 with COVID-19, enrolled during active disease.

The chain uses TRBV7-8 and TRBJ1-5; no clear D. With 5 bases removed from V and 3 bases from J, the gap between germline ends came to 20 bases. The CDR3 covers 17 residues. Germline lookup yields CDR1 SGHVS and CDR2 FQNEAQ. CDR3 nucleotide sequence: TGTGCCAGCAGCCCGGGCGTGAGGGAGTGGGACAATCAGCCCCAGCATTTT. Its translation is CASSPGVREWDNQPQHF.

The chain carries TRBV6-5 and TRBJ2-7; D remains unclear. Trimming left V 6 bases short and J 4 bases short, with 4 bases between. The CDR3 is 10 amino acids. Looked up from germline, CDR1 is MNHEY and CDR2 is SVGAGI. Here the CDR3 reads CASSEYEQYF. In DNA form, the CDR3 reads TGTGCCAGCAGCGAGTACGAGCAGTACTTC.

The rearrangement links TRBV24-1 to TRBJ2-3, with 9 bases identical to TRBD1. Trimming took 4 bases from V and 3 from J; bases not matched to a gene: 4. The CDR3 totals 15 residues. From germline, CDR1 is KGHDR and CDR2 SFDVKD. CDR3 sequence reads: CATSEGTGRTDTQYF. In nucleotides, the CDR3 is TGTGCCACCAGTGAAGGGACAGGGAGGACAGATACGCAGTATTTT.

The chain recombines TRBV2 with TRBJ2-2; the match to TRBD2 covers 7 bases. Germline CDR1 is SNHLY and CDR2 is FYNNEI. This CDR3 is built from 14 residues. Trimming at V came to 6 bases and at J to 6 bases, leaving 7 bases not matched to a gene. The chain's CDR3 is CASSRDYSPGELFF. CDR3 sequence (DNA): TGTGCCAGCAGCAGGGACTACTCCCCCGGGGAGCTGTTTTTT.

V and J are TRBV12-3 or TRBV12-4 and TRBJ1-2; D is undetermined. The CDR3 is made up of 12 amino acids. V was trimmed by 8 bases and J by 2 bases, leaving 9 bases between them. The CDR3 loop is CASRDINYGYTF. The CDR3 nucleotides are TGTGCCAGCCGAGACATAAACTATGGCTACACCTTC.

The chain combines TRBV3-1 (or the pseudogene TRBV3-2) with TRBJ1-3; no definite D call. Trimming removed 1 base from V and 5 bases from J, with 9 bases in between. Per the germline V gene, CDR1 is LGHDT and CDR2 is YNNKEL (reference sequence). The CDR3 is 14 amino acids. CDR3 region: CASSQARRRNTIYF. CDR3 nucleotide sequence: TGTGCCAGCAGCCAAGCTCGGCGGAGAAACACCATATATTTT.

The gene calls are TRBV7-3 and TRBJ2-3, with TRBD2 matching 10 bases. This CDR3 is 18 amino acids long. V lost 1 base and J lost 5; bases outside the gene matches: 12. Germline V lookup: CDR1 SGHTA, CDR2 FQGTGA. The CDR3 protein is CASSLMATAGGPGDTQYF. As DNA, the CDR3 is TGTGCCAGCAGCTTAATGGCGACAGCGGGAGGGCCTGGAGATACGCAGTATTTT.

The chain uses TRBV7-8 and TRBJ1-2; D gene unclear. CDR3 size: 14 residues. The V gene lost 0 bases and the J gene lost 3 bases, with 8 bases spanning the gap. CDR1 is SGHVS and CDR2 is FQNEAQ in the germline V gene. The CDR3 sequence is CASSLAETHYGYTF. CDR3 nucleotides: TGTGCCAGCAGCTTAGCGGAGACGCACTATGGCTACACCTTC.

The J gene is TRBJ2-7, the V gene TRBV7-2, with 12 bases aligning to TRBD2. In germline, CDR1 is SGHTA, CDR2 FQGNSA. V gave up 3 bases and J gave up 4 bases; unmatched junction bases: 10. The CDR3 is 17 residues long. Here the CDR3 reads CASSLQPGTSGFYEQYF. DNA of the CDR3: TGTGCCAGCAGCTTGCAACCCGGGACTAGCGGGTTTTACGAGCAGTACTTC.

The chain uses TRBV7-9 and TRBJ2-7; 10 nucleotides match TRBD2. Looked up from germline, CDR1 is SEHNR and CDR2 is FQNEAQ (reference sequence). The CDR3 runs to 14 residues. V lost 5 bases to trimming and J lost 6 bases; unmatched junction nucleotides: 7. CDR3 region: CASSPGLAAGEQYF. CDR3 coding DNA: TGTGCCAGCAGCCCAGGACTAGCGGCGGGCGAGCAGTACTTC.

The V gene is TRBV19, the J gene TRBJ2-7, with 7 bases identical to TRBD2. Per the germline V gene, CDR1 is LNHDA and CDR2 is SQIVND (reference sequence). V shed 8 bases, J shed 4 bases, and the junction held 2 bases outside the gene matches. The CDR3 is 11 residues long. The CDR3 here is CASGGGYEQYF. The CDR3 bases are TGTGCCAGTGGGGGAGGGTACGAGCAGTACTTC.

This sequence joins TRBV29-1 and TRBJ2-1, with a tentative D call TRBD2 (6 bases). Germline V gene lookup returns CDR1 SQVTM and CDR2 ANQGSEA. This CDR3 comprises 10 residues. V was clipped by 5 bases and J by 10 bases, with 9 bases between them. The CDR3 is CSVRDSEQFF. CDR3 DNA: TGCAGCGTTCGGGACTCCGAGCAGTTCTTC.

CDR3 sequence reads: CASSLGQNYGYTF. CDR3 nucleotides: TGTGCCAGCAGTCTCGGACAGAACTATGGCTACACCTTC. The chain recombines TRBV6-5 with TRBJ1-2; D might be TRBD1 (6 bases). CDR3 length: 13 residues. Germline-derived CDR1 and CDR2 are MNHEY and SVGAGI. Trimming took 5 bases from V and 2 from J, leaving 9 bases between them.

There are a few counts of this clone. This chain links TRBV5-4 with TRBJ2-7; possibly TRBD1 for D (5 bases). V was trimmed by 3 bases and J by 4 bases, leaving 11 bases between them. Germline V gene lookup returns CDR1 SGHNT and CDR2 YYREEE (reference sequence). This CDR3 is 13 amino acids long. CDR3 loop: CASSSTDKYEQYF. The CDR3 nucleotides read TGTGCCAGCAGCTCGACAGACAAGTACGAGCAGTACTTC.